This T cell receptor beta chain is drawn from a study of beta chain features in type 1 diabetes. Study summary: Patients shared similar age, gender and cell yields with healthy donors. Broader study findings: In all four CD4+ subsets, TCRB CDR3 length was significantly, moderately reduced in type 1 diabetes.

Using CD45RO/CCR7/CD25/CD127/CD95/CD27, CD4+ naive, central memory, regulatory and stem cell-like memory cells were sorted. The isolated RNA, all of it, was reverse transcribed, so expressed TCRB transcripts were what got sequenced. The method was immunoSEQ multiplex PCR; TCRdb's version includes in-frame clones alone and lacks a portion of them. Of tens of thousands of clones listed, 42% are singletons. In regard to this clone: The antigen is unknown.

The CDR3 is 14 residues long. Trimming left V 7 bases short and J 3 bases short, with 15 bases between. Germline V gives CDR1 MDHEN, CDR2 SYDVKM. The chain carries TRBV28 and TRBJ1-1, with D possibly matching TRBD1 (6 bases). The specimen sequenced was Tregs from blood. The TCR originated in a man aged 25-40 years with type 1 diabetes. The CDR3 coding sequence is TGTGCCAGCAACTCCCCGGGACAAGACACTGAAGCTTTCTTT. This sequence encodes CASNSPGQDTEAFF.